This T cell receptor (beta chain) was documented in a study of early T cells in non-severe SARS-CoV-2 infection. Germline CDR1 reads LGHNA; CDR2 reads YNFKEQ. The length of the CDR3 is 12 residues. V was pared by 3 bases and J by 6 bases, with 9 bases between. TCRdb reprocessed the 5' RACE reads via MiXCR and lists one record per CDR3 protein. In the table there are 70,000 to 90,000 distinct CDR3 sequences, 8% to 13% of which are singletons. This clonotype turned up a few times. This specimen consisted of whole blood, obtained at baseline. The chain uses TRBV4-2 and TRBJ2-7; D is unresolved. The clonotype was recovered from an adult who was a healthcare worker with PCR-confirmed SARS-CoV-2 infection or an uninfected control (not recorded which). Here the CDR3 DNA reads TGTGCCAGCAGCCAGGCGGCTCGCGAGCAGTACTTC. Protein product: CASSQAAREQYF.